The clone carrying this T cell receptor (beta chain) was detected only a few times. What it binds is unknown. Other DNA sequences of this sample code for an identical CDR3. This entry belongs to a study of long-term antiretroviral therapy in people with HIV. The study's findings and limits: Although diversity increased after ART, it remained lower than in transplant donor controls.

Researchers ran immunoSEQ v3.0 at survey level. Per-sample sequencing targets were about 40,000-55,000 T-cell genomes. Only in-frame clones appear in the TCRdb table, and some are missing; sequencing was by immunoSEQ multiplex PCR. Here the sample spans under 50,000 clones, 75% to 90% being singletons. Germline lookup yields CDR1 LNHDA and CDR2 SQIVND (reference sequence). V gave up 3 bases and J gave up 8 bases; unmatched junction bases: 6. This CDR3 is built from 15 residues. This TCR was recovered from a woman aged 18-29 years with HIV. The chain combines TRBV19 with TRBJ2-1; 11 bases match TRBD2. Sequencing was performed on unsorted PBMCs, taken just before starting antiretroviral therapy. CDR3: CASSITSGSLDEQFF. CDR3 coding DNA: TGTGCCAGTAGTATTACTAGCGGGAGTCTCGATGAGCAGTTCTTC.